This T cell receptor beta chain was profiled in a study of shared clonotypes between healthy human individuals. The study, taken as a whole, reports: Exclusively blood specimens were collected; tissue repertoires likely differ. A handful of donors showed sharing of about 4.7% of naive CD4 clonotypes.

Naive CD8 populations comprised CD45RO-negative cells positively selected for CCR7, excluding terminally differentiated effector memory CD45RA+ cells. V was clipped by 0 bases and J by 3 bases; unmatched bases: 6. CDR3 length: 16 amino acids. CDR1 SGHDT and CDR2 YYEEEE come from the germline V gene. TCRdb's copy holds only in-frame clones and misses some; the assay was immunoSEQ multiplex PCR. The repertoire has millions of clones, about 93% of them found once; the top ten carry about 1.5%. A remark on this clone: Its antigen is undetermined.

The TCR originated in a man aged 18 to 29 in good health. Some clones in this sample may be carry-over from other donors' samples. The genes are TRBV5-6 and TRBJ2-1; 7 bases agree with TRBD1. What was sequenced was naive CD8+ T cells from PBMCs. CDR3 in DNA: TGTGCCAGCAGCTTGGCTTGGACAGGTAGCTACAATGAGCAGTTCTTC. It codes for CASSLAWTGSYNEQFF.